Below, 11 T cell receptor beta chains from the same sample are listed, as sequenced in a study of OX40 agonist ivuxolimab in advanced cancers. Sequenced by immunoSEQ multiplex PCR; TCRdb stores in-frame clones only, minus some. The sample records under 50,000 clones, 80% being singletons. This specimen was CD4+ or CD8+ T cells sorted from blood, taken in a trial of the OX40 agonist ivuxolimab. These receptors were obtained from an adult with an advanced solid tumor such as melanoma, head and neck, liver or kidney cancer.

The chain recombines TRBV5-1 with TRBJ1-3; 7 bases align to TRBD1. The ends lost 5 bases at V and 2 bases at J; junction bases unmatched: 4. CDR1 SGHRS and CDR2 YFSETQ come from the germline V gene. This CDR3 region has 14 residues. The CDR3 spells CASRNDRAGNTIYF. CDR3 DNA sequence: TGCGCCAGCAGGAACGACAGGGCTGGAAACACCATATATTTT.

The rearrangement uses TRBV19 and TRBJ1-1; 8 bases are a match to TRBD1. The V gene's germline CDR1 is LNHDA and CDR2 SQIVND (reference sequence). With V trimmed by 0 bases and J by 1 base, 7 bases remained unmatched. The CDR3 extends over 17 amino acids. CDR3 DNA: TGTGCCAGTAGTATAGATCTCAGGGGGCTCCAGAACACTGAAGCTTTCTTT. Translation gives CASSIDLRGLQNTEAFF.

This clone was seen once. The chain has TRBV5-1 and TRBJ2-1, with 7 bases aligning to TRBD2. This CDR3 is built from 15 residues. Germline-derived CDR1 and CDR2 are SGHRS and YFSETQ. The junction had 5 bases not matched to a gene; V was cut back by 2 bases and J by 3 bases. The CDR3 spells CASSFGRGRYNEQFF. For the CDR3, the DNA is TGCGCCAGCAGCTTTGGGAGGGGCCGCTACAATGAGCAGTTCTTC.

The rearrangement uses TRBV30 and TRBJ1-2; D gene uncertain. This CDR3 has 12 amino acids. V gave up 4 bases and J gave up 7 bases, with 13 bases separating them. CDR1 GTSNPN and CDR2 SVGIG come from the germline V gene (reference sequence). CDR3 DNA sequence: TGTGCCTGGACCTCTTCTGTTGGTGGCTACACCTTC. This codes for CAWTSSVGGYTF.

The chain is built from TRBV28 and TRBJ2-5, with D maybe TRBD2 (6 bases). Germline lookup yields CDR1 MDHEN and CDR2 SYDVKM. Trimming removed 4 bases from V and 5 bases from J, with 17 bases in between. This CDR3 is built from 15 residues. CDR3 sequence: CASSYGGTAGETQYF. Written as DNA, the CDR3 is TGTGCCAGCAGTTATGGAGGGACTGCGGGGGAGACCCAGTACTTC.

The chain combines TRBV4-1 with TRBJ2-3; 10 nucleotides align to TRBD2. The trim removed 0 bases at V and 7 bases at J, leaving 13 bases unmatched. CDR3 length equals 18 residues. CDR1 is MGHRA and CDR2 is YSYEKL in the germline V gene. The CDR3: CASSQDLASGRPTNTQYF. Here the CDR3 DNA reads TGCGCCAGCAGCCAAGATTTGGCTAGCGGGAGACCCACGAATACGCAGTATTTT.

The CDR3 sequence is CASSLSGVGDTQYF. The CDR3 DNA reads TGTGCCAGCAGTTTATCGGGGGTTGGGGATACGCAGTATTTT. This chain links TRBV28 with TRBJ2-3; tentative D call: TRBD2 (6 bases). The length of the CDR3 is 14 residues. V was trimmed by 1 base and J by 6 bases, leaving 11 bases between them. Germline CDR1 is MDHEN and CDR2 is SYDVKM.

V is TRBV5-6 and J is TRBJ2-5; a possible D gene is TRBD1 (6 bases). V dropped 2 bases and J dropped 1 base, with 9 bases sitting between them. The CDR3 contains 14 residues. Germline V gene sequence: CDR1 SGHDT, CDR2 YYEEEE. The CDR3 spells CASSLRGGQETQYF. CDR3 DNA sequence: TGTGCCAGCAGCTTAAGAGGGGGCCAAGAGACCCAGTACTTC.

The gene calls are TRBV7-9 and TRBJ1-2; D is undetermined. The V end was cut by 5 bases, the J end by 1 base, with 11 bases between. The CDR3 runs 14 residues. The germline gives CDR1 SEHNR, CDR2 FQNEAQ (reference sequence). The CDR3 here is CASSPGRINYGYTF. The CDR3 DNA reads as TGTGCCAGCAGCCCAGGACGGATTAACTATGGCTACACCTTC.

The chain joins TRBV6-5 to TRBJ1-1; D unresolved. V gave up 0 bases and J gave up 1 base, with 6 bases separating them. From germline, CDR1 is MNHEY and CDR2 SVGAGI. This CDR3 has 14 amino acids. The CDR3 loop reads CASSYSFANTEAFF. The CDR3, as DNA: TGTGCCAGCAGTTACTCTTTCGCGAACACTGAAGCTTTCTTT.

The gene calls are TRBV2 and TRBJ2-1, with D uncertain. The CDR3 contains 12 residues. Trimming removed 6 bases from V and 9 bases from J, with 12 bases in between. Germline loops: CDR1 SNHLY, CDR2 FYNNEI. The DNA for the CDR3 is TGTGCCAGCAGGAATGAGGACCCTGAGCAGTTCTTC. Its protein product is CASRNEDPEQFF.